What follows describes a single TCR beta chain. Its antigen remains unidentified. Stated treatment: oral pan-JAK inhibitor, 5-10 mg twice daily. In alopecia areata patients, both lesional scalp punch biopsies and peripheral blood were collected. CDR1 LNHNV and CDR2 YYDKDF come from the germline V gene (reference sequence). The CDR3 consists of 15 residues. V dropped 0 bases and J dropped 6 bases, with 15 bases sitting between them. This sample was included in a study of CD8+ T cells in alopecia areata. Study overall: Patients in the treated group were given tofacitinib by mouth, 5 to 10 mg twice a day. The duration of tofacitinib was 6 to 18 months, with 6 months off drug afterward. General study findings and limits: Alopecia totalis/universalis scalp especially showed more expanded CD8+ clones than normal scalp.

It was cDNA, reverse transcribed from extracted RNA, that served as the sequencing template. The protocol was immunoSEQ multiplex PCR, while the TCRdb copy is restricted to in-frame clones and leaves out a portion. The sample yields 170,000 or so clones, about 60% seen once. The source is a human donor with alopecia areata. Sequencing was performed on CD8+ T cells sorted from blood, taken at week 24, from a patient treated with tofacitinib. The J gene is TRBJ2-7, the V gene TRBV15; D not resolved. Here the CDR3 reads CATSRERVRVGEQYF. CDR3 bases: TGTGCCACCAGCAGAGAGAGAGTACGTGTCGGCGAGCAGTACTTC.